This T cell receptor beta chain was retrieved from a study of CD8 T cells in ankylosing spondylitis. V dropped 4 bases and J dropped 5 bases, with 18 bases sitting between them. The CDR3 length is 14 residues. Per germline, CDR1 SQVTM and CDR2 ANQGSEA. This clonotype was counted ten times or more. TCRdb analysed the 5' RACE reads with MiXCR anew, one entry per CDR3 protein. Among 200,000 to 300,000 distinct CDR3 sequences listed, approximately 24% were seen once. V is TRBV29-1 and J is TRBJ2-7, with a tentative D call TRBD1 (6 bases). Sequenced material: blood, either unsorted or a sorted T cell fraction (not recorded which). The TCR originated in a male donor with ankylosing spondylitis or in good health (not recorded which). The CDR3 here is CSVVRGRTVHEQYF. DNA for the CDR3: TGCAGCGTTGTCAGGGGCCGAACAGTCCACGAGCAGTACTTC.